This T cell receptor (beta chain) was obtained from a study of cytomegalovirus exposure and HLA in healthy donors. On this clone: No antigen is known for it.

The length of the CDR3 is 21 residues. Unmatched junction bases numbered 18, after V lost 1 base and J lost 2 bases. The V gene's germline CDR1 is LGHNA and CDR2 YNFKEQ. Study conclusions and caveats: Sequences of the TCR beta chain were said to predict the HLA-A and HLA-B alleles of most subjects accurately. Analysis was carried out at a later point, and it linked a missense DCLRE1C variant to TCR beta V- and J-gene trimming.

PCR amplification relied on 60 Vbeta primers (plus 13 Jbeta primers). TCRdb keeps only in-frame clones here, not all; method: immunoSEQ multiplex PCR. The data hold around 170,000 clones, with 65% to 85% observed a single time. V is TRBV4-2 and J is TRBJ2-7, with 12 bases matching TRBD2. The clonotype comes from a girl aged 5-17 years in good health and CMV-seropositive. Sequencing was carried out using PBMCs. CDR3 bases: TGTGCCAGCAGCCAAGTTCTGGGCCCCCTAGCGGGAGGGTCCGGGGCCTACGAGCAGTACTTC. It codes for CASSQVLGPLAGGSGAYEQYF.